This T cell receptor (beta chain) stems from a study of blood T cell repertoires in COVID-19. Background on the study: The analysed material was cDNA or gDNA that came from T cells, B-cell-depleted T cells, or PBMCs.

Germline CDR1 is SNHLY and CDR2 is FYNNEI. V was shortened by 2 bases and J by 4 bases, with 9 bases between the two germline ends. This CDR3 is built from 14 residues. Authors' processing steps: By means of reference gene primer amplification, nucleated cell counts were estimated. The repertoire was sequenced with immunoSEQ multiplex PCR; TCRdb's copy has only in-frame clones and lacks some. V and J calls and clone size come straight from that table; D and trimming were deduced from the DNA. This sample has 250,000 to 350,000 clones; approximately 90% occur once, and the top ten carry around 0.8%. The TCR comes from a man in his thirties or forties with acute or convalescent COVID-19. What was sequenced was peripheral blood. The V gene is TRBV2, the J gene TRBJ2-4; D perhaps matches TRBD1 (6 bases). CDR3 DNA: TGTGCCAGCAGTGAAACGAGGGGGAAAAACATTCAGTACTTC. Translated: CASSETRGKNIQYF.